This section outlines one T cell receptor (beta chain) sequence together with its context. Antigen specificity is unknown. This CDR3 contains 17 residues. Looked up from germline, CDR1 is MNHEY and CDR2 is SVGEGT. Unmatched junction bases numbered 13, after V lost 0 bases and J lost 5 bases. Only in-frame clones appear in the TCRdb table, and some are missing; sequencing was by immunoSEQ multiplex PCR. The sample lists about 100,000 clones; approximately 87% were seen once. The data are from a study of T cell responses to AZD1222 COVID-19 vaccine. Study results and caveats: Repertoires were collected only later (after the peak T cell response had occurred).

The rearrangement uses TRBV6-2 or TRBV6-3 and TRBJ2-7; 7 bases fit TRBD2. The specimen comprised peripheral blood, sampled on day 0 of MenACWY control vaccination. The sequence derives from an adult in good health. CDR3 sequence reads: CASSYSFRAGDFDEQYF. CDR3 sequence (DNA): TGTGCCAGCAGTTACTCTTTTAGGGCGGGAGACTTCGACGAGCAGTACTTC.